A selection of T cell receptor beta chains follows, all from one sample in a study of blood T cells in healthy people across ages. Via MiXCR, TCRdb re-called the 5' RACE reads, giving one row per CDR3 protein. The sample includes roughly 1,500,000 distinct CDR3 sequences, around 36% of them seen just once. The source material was blood. These receptors came from a woman aged 25-40 years in good health. CDR3s include the opening cysteine and the closing phenylalanine or tryptophan. The D gene is left open where the match is weak. Part of the rows lack a size; the others show once, few, many or a class for expanded clones.

v_gene: TRBV5-5
abundance: few
j_gene: TRBJ1-1
d_gene: TRBD1
CDR3nt: TGTGCCAGCAGCCCTGACCTGGGACAGGGATCTGGCACTGAAGCTTTCTTT
CDR3aa: CASSPDLGQGSGTEAFF

v_gene: TRBV28
abundance: NA
j_gene: TRBJ2-3
d_gene: NA
CDR3nt: TGTGACAGCAGTTGGGGGGAGACAGATACGCAGTATTTT
CDR3aa: CDSSWGETDTQYF

v_gene: TRBV10-3
abundance: few
j_gene: TRBJ1-2
d_gene: NA
CDR3nt: TGTGCCATCAGCAGGAGCGGGCGGCGGAACTATGGCTACACCTTC
CDR3aa: CAISRSGRRNYGYTF

v_gene: TRBV2
abundance: once
j_gene: TRBJ2-5
d_gene: TRBD2
CDR3nt: TGTGCCAGCAGGCAGGAGGTAGCGGGGCCGAAAGAGACCCAGTACTTC
CDR3aa: CASRQEVAGPKETQYF

v_gene: TRBV11-2
abundance: many
j_gene: TRBJ2-3
d_gene: NA
CDR3nt: TGTGCCAGCAGCTTAGGGGGCGCGGCTAGCACAGATACGCAGTATTTT
CDR3aa: CASSLGGAASTDTQYF

v_gene: TRBV7-9
abundance: NA
j_gene: TRBJ2-5
d_gene: NA
CDR3nt: TGTGCCAGCAGCTTACCCCGGGCTAGCTTTGGAGAGACCCAGTACTTC
CDR3aa: CASSLPRASFGETQYF

v_gene: TRBV27
abundance: few
j_gene: TRBJ1-1
d_gene: NA
CDR3nt: TGTGCCAGCAGTTTCGGGGGCCAGAACACTGAAGCTTTCTTT
CDR3aa: CASSFGGQNTEAFF

v_gene: TRBV29-1
abundance: NA
j_gene: TRBJ2-3
d_gene: TRBD2
CDR3nt: TGCAGCGTGACTAGCGCCCTTCGTGATACGCAGTATTTT
CDR3aa: CSVTSALRDTQYF

v_gene: TRBV27
abundance: NA
j_gene: TRBJ2-7
d_gene: NA
CDR3nt: TGTGCCAGCAGTTTATCGGGGGGACATTATTCCTACGAGCAGTACTTC
CDR3aa: CASSLSGGHYSYEQYF

v_gene: TRBV27
abundance: NA
j_gene: TRBJ2-3
d_gene: TRBD1
CDR3nt: TGTGCCGGCGGAACCAACAGGGGGGGCACAGATACGCAGTATTTT
CDR3aa: CAGGTNRGGTDTQYF

v_gene: TRBV5-1
abundance: few
j_gene: TRBJ2-6
d_gene: NA
CDR3nt: TGCGCCAGCAGCATCCGGGACTCAGGGGGAGCTGGGGCCAACGTCCTGACTTTC
CDR3aa: CASSIRDSGGAGANVLTF

v_gene: TRBV2
abundance: few
j_gene: TRBJ1-2
d_gene: NA
CDR3nt: TGTGTCAGCAGTCGGACAGAGAACTATGGCTACACCTTC
CDR3aa: CVSSRTENYGYTF

v_gene: TRBV6-2/TRBV6-3
abundance: few
j_gene: TRBJ2-7
d_gene: NA
CDR3nt: TGTGCCAGCAGTTACGGCGTCAGCCCCTACGAGCAGTACTTC
CDR3aa: CASSYGVSPYEQYF

v_gene: TRBV9
abundance: NA
j_gene: TRBJ2-7
d_gene: NA
CDR3nt: TGTGCCAGCAGCGTACAAGGGGAAGCGTCCGAGCAGTACTTC
CDR3aa: CASSVQGEASEQYF

v_gene: TRBV20-1
abundance: NA
j_gene: TRBJ2-1
d_gene: NA
CDR3nt: TGCAGTGCTAGTAACCTAGTCGGTAACTACAATGAGCAGTTCTTC
CDR3aa: CSASNLVGNYNEQFF

v_gene: TRBV27
abundance: NA
j_gene: TRBJ1-2
d_gene: NA
CDR3nt: TGTGCCAGCGCGAGTTTAGTCCGGGGCAGAGATAGCCACACCTTC
CDR3aa: CASASLVRGRDSHTF

v_gene: TRBV7-2
abundance: NA
j_gene: TRBJ2-1
d_gene: TRBD2
CDR3nt: TGTGCCAGCAGCTCCGGCCACGGTAGCGGGAGGGTCAATGAGCAGTTCTTC
CDR3aa: CASSSGHGSGRVNEQFF

v_gene: TRBV4-1
abundance: NA
j_gene: TRBJ2-2
d_gene: TRBD2
CDR3nt: TGCGCCAGCAGCCAAGGACTAGCGGGGGGGCCCGGGGAGCTGTTTTTT
CDR3aa: CASSQGLAGGPGELFF

v_gene: TRBV7-9
abundance: NA
j_gene: TRBJ2-7
d_gene: NA
CDR3nt: TGTGCCAGCAGTCCTCTAGCGCTCTCCTACGAGCAGTACTTC
CDR3aa: CASSPLALSYEQYF

v_gene: TRBV18
abundance: NA
j_gene: TRBJ1-6
d_gene: TRBD1
CDR3nt: TGTGCCAGCTCCCCGGACAGGGGAGGGACACCCCTCCACTTT
CDR3aa: CASSPDRGGTPLHF

v_gene: TRBV30
abundance: NA
j_gene: TRBJ1-5
d_gene: TRBD1
CDR3nt: TGTGCCTGGAGCGTAGGACAGGGACGCAATCAGCCCCAGCATTTT
CDR3aa: CAWSVGQGRNQPQHF

v_gene: TRBV20-1
abundance: NA
j_gene: TRBJ2-3
d_gene: NA
CDR3nt: TGCAGTGCTAGAGATGAGGGATGGTACACAGATACGCAGTATTTT
CDR3aa: CSARDEGWYTDTQYF

v_gene: TRBV20-1
abundance: few
j_gene: TRBJ1-2
d_gene: NA
CDR3nt: TGCAGTGCTAGAGATCTTTCCTATGGCTACACCTTC
CDR3aa: CSARDLSYGYTF

v_gene: TRBV7-3
abundance: NA
j_gene: TRBJ2-1
d_gene: NA
CDR3nt: TGTGCCAGCAGCTCAAGGGCGGGACCCCATCCCCAGTTCTTC
CDR3aa: CASSSRAGPHPQFF

v_gene: TRBV9
abundance: few
j_gene: TRBJ2-1
d_gene: TRBD1
CDR3nt: TGTGCCAGCAGCCCGGGACAGGGGTCGGATGAGCAGTTCTTC
CDR3aa: CASSPGQGSDEQFF

v_gene: TRBV5-1
abundance: many
j_gene: TRBJ1-1
d_gene: TRBD1
CDR3nt: TGTGCCAGCAGCCTAACAGGGGGCACTGAAGCTTTCTTT
CDR3aa: CASSLTGGTEAFF

v_gene: TRBV6-5
abundance: NA
j_gene: TRBJ1-2
d_gene: TRBD1
CDR3nt: TGTGCCAGCACCTTACCTCGACAGGGAAGTCGAAATGATGGCTACACCTTC
CDR3aa: CASTLPRQGSRNDGYTF

v_gene: TRBV29-1
abundance: NA
j_gene: TRBJ1-2
d_gene: NA
CDR3nt: TGCAGCGTCCCCCCGCGGGGGGGAAACTATGGCTACACCTTC
CDR3aa: CSVPPRGGNYGYTF

v_gene: TRBV7-9
abundance: NA
j_gene: TRBJ2-7
d_gene: TRBD1
CDR3nt: TGTGCCAGCAGCTTCGGACAGGGCGAGCAGTACTTC
CDR3aa: CASSFGQGEQYF

v_gene: TRBV2
abundance: NA
j_gene: TRBJ2-5
d_gene: NA
CDR3nt: TGTGCCAGCAGTGTTGGGGCTTTTGGGGAGACCCAGTACTTC
CDR3aa: CASSVGAFGETQYF

v_gene: TRBV14
abundance: few
j_gene: TRBJ2-1
d_gene: TRBD1
CDR3nt: TGTGCCAGCGGGAACAGGGGGCAGTTCTTC
CDR3aa: CASGNRGQFF

v_gene: TRBV4-1
abundance: once
j_gene: TRBJ2-7
d_gene: NA
CDR3nt: TGCGCCAGCACAAAAGCCCAGGGCGGATGGGGCGAGCAGTACTTC
CDR3aa: CASTKAQGGWGEQYF

v_gene: TRBV24-1
abundance: few
j_gene: TRBJ2-7
d_gene: TRBD2
CDR3nt: TGTGCCACCAGTGATACAACTAGCGGGAGGGACGAGCAGTACTTC
CDR3aa: CATSDTTSGRDEQYF

v_gene: TRBV5-1
abundance: once
j_gene: TRBJ1-4
d_gene: NA
CDR3nt: TGCGCCAGCAGCTTTTCAGATGAAAAACTGTTTTTT
CDR3aa: CASSFSDEKLFF

v_gene: TRBV27
abundance: many
j_gene: TRBJ2-6
d_gene: NA
CDR3nt: TGTGCCAGCAGAGGTCTAGCTGGGGCCAACGTCCTGACTTTC
CDR3aa: CASRGLAGANVLTF